A selection of T cell receptor beta chains follows, all from one sample in a study of beta chain features in type 1 diabetes. This table comes from immunoSEQ multiplex PCR, and its TCRdb copy is limited to in-frame clones, with some not included. The data hold about 700,000 clones, with around 15% observed a single time. Input material: naive CD4+ T cells from blood. The origin of the receptors is a man between 18 and 29 years old with type 1 diabetes. Both conserved end residues are part of each CDR3. A D gene is named only where the DNA matches it firmly. Only some rows state a clone size, as once, few, many or a class for expanded clones.

V gene	J gene	clone size	D gene	CDR3 DNA	CDR3 protein
TRBV5-4	TRBJ2-7	NA	TRBD1	TGTGCCAGCAGCTTGGCACAGACAGGGACCTTAACCTACGAGCAGTACTTC	CASSLAQTGTLTYEQYF
TRBV19	TRBJ2-3	few	TRBD2	TGTGCCAGCCAATCACGGGGGGTCACAGATACGCAGTATTTT	CASQSRGVTDTQYF
TRBV6-5	TRBJ1-5	few	NA	TGTGCCAGCAGCCCGAGGAGCAATCAGCCCCAGCATTTT	CASSPRSNQPQHF
TRBV7-2	TRBJ2-3	few	TRBD1	TGTGCCAGCAGACGTCAGGGGGCTACAGATACGCAGTATTTT	CASRRQGATDTQYF
TRBV29-1	TRBJ1-1	few	NA	TGCAGCGTTGCGGGGGTGGGCACTGAAGCTTTCTTT	CSVAGVGTEAFF
TRBV19	TRBJ2-1	NA	TRBD1	TGTGCCAGTAGTGCGGGACAGGGGGTGAATGAGCAGTTCTTC	CASSAGQGVNEQFF
TRBV28	TRBJ2-5	few	TRBD1	TGTGCCAGCAGTCCCCCGGACAGGGAAGAGACCCAGTACTTC	CASSPPDREETQYF
TRBV18	TRBJ1-1	few	NA	TGTGCCAGCTCACCATTGGGGGGGCTGAACACTGAAGCTTTCTTT	CASSPLGGLNTEAFF
TRBV28	TRBJ2-1	few	TRBD2	TGTGCCAGCATTCGGGGGGGCTCCTACAATGAGCAGTTCTTC	CASIRGGSYNEQFF
TRBV7-2	TRBJ2-2	NA	NA	TGTGCCAGCAGCCGAGGGGACTTGAACACCGGGGAGCTGTTTTTT	CASSRGDLNTGELFF
TRBV28	TRBJ2-1	few	TRBD1	TGTGCCAGCAGTTTGACAGGGATTTCCTACAATGAGCAGTTCTTC	CASSLTGISYNEQFF
TRBV5-6	TRBJ1-5	NA	TRBD1	TGTGCCAGCAGCACAAAGGGACAGACTAGCAATCAGCCCCAGCATTTT	CASSTKGQTSNQPQHF
TRBV7-9	TRBJ1-6	few	TRBD1	TGTGCCAGCAGCCTAGATCCGGGACAGGGTAATTCACCCCTCCACTTT	CASSLDPGQGNSPLHF
TRBV6-1	TRBJ2-3	NA	NA	TGTGCCAGCAGTCCTACGTTTTTCTCCACAGATACGCAGTATTTT	CASSPTFFSTDTQYF
TRBV30	TRBJ1-2	few	NA	TGTGCCTGGAGTGCAGGGGTGGGCTATGGCTACACCTTC	CAWSAGVGYGYTF
TRBV9	TRBJ2-5	NA	TRBD1	TGTGCCAGCAGCGTTTTAGCCGGGACAGCCCAAGAGACCCAGTACTTC	CASSVLAGTAQETQYF
TRBV23-1	TRBJ1-2	NA	TRBD1	TGCGCCAGCAGTCAGGACAGGGACCATGGCTACACCTTC	CASSQDRDHGYTF